This T cell receptor (beta chain) appears in the sequencing data of a study of T cell repertoires in cytomegalovirus infection. Study overall: Indicated by public TCR beta signatures were CMV infection and matching HLA type. Study conclusions and caveats: Predominance within the ex vivo response was attributable to HLA-C-restricted CMV-specific TCR beta clonotypes. Individuals carrying CMV plus the relevant HLA were identified by cumulative frequency of public TCR beta families.

TCRdb re-analysed the reads in MiXCR, keeping a single row per CDR3 protein. Found here are some 400,000 distinct CDR3 sequences, roughly 30% of them singletons; the top ten hold 12% to 15%. Concerning this clonotype: What it recognizes is unknown.

V gave up 5 bases and J gave up 4 bases; unmatched junction bases: 11. Per the germline V gene, CDR1 is LNHDA and CDR2 is SQIVND (reference sequence). This CDR3 region has 15 residues. The material sequenced was PBMCs. The receptor was derived from a human donor in good health (CMV status not recorded). Some clones in this sample may be carry-over from other donors' samples. This sequence joins TRBV19 and TRBJ2-7; 7 bases fit TRBD2. This CDR3 reads CASSVAGTTKYEQYF. CDR3 coding DNA: TGTGCCAGTAGTGTCGCCGGGACTACGAAATACGAGCAGTACTTC.